This T cell receptor (beta chain) was sequenced in a study of vaccination effects on CD4 cells after COVID-19. Study observations and caveats: Within healthy vaccinees, only 1 of 255 vaccine-induced clones displayed cross-reactivity with common cold coronaviruses. Both infection-induced and vaccine-induced clones contracted markedly at late post-vaccination timepoints.

TCRdb's table, derived via immunoSEQ multiplex PCR, lists solely in-frame clones and lacks some. The data show approximately 70,000 clones, roughly 74% seen once. V lost 2 bases, J lost 1 base, and 14 bases lay in between. The CDR3 loop spans 15 amino acids. Germline CDR1 is GTSNPN and CDR2 is SVGIG (reference sequence). ViraFEST expansion of antigen-specific CD4+ T cells with viral peptide pools preceded sequencing. At the end of 10 days of culture, CD4+ T cells were isolated. Nucleocapsid antibodies stayed negative before and after vaccination, showing no earlier SARS-CoV-2 infection. It was with roughly 11 IU/ml IL-2 and about 10 ug/ml peptides that about 2 million PBMC per well were cultured. Each culture had half its medium swapped for IL-2 medium on days 3 and 7. This clone turned up a few times. Its antigen is currently unknown.

The specimen was CD4+ T cells from PBMCs cultured with HCoV-NL63 spike peptides, collected before COVID-19 vaccination. The J gene is TRBJ1-1, the V gene TRBV30; D might be TRBD1 (6 bases). The clonotype was recovered from a human donor who received a COVID-19 vaccine. The CDR3 loop reads CAWSTAGTKNTEAFF. CDR3 nucleotides: TGTGCCTGGAGTACCGCCGGGACAAAGAACACTGAAGCTTTCTTT.